The 32 T cell receptor beta chains in this list originate from one sample, sequenced in a study of CD8+CD57+ T cells in acquired aplastic anemia (dated by TCRdb to 2017 to 2018). Data came from an Illumina HiSeq 2000. Genomic DNA served as template for TCR beta VDJ combination and CDR3 sequence profiling. The public sequencing data were trimmed at Q25 with fastp and processed into clonotypes with MiXCR by TCRdb, which kept only in-frame beta chains. Every distinct CDR3 protein forms one entry, paired with its most common genes and DNA. The sample yields fewer than 250,000 distinct CDR3 sequences; around 46% were counted once. The top ten clones comprise 7.8% of the sample. Expansion of CD8+CD57+ cells had been shown by flow cytometry in the patients chosen for sequencing. The sequenced material came from sorted CD4+, CD8+, or CD8+CD57+ T cells (not recorded which) from PBMCs. The source of these receptors is a human donor with aplastic anemia.

The V and J genes are TRBV10-3 and TRBJ1-5; weak D call: TRBD1 (5 bases). The V end was cut by 3 bases, the J end by 2 bases, with 8 bases between. The V gene's germline CDR1 is ENHRY and CDR2 SYGVKD. The CDR3 runs 14 residues. CDR3 bases: TGTGCCATCAGTGACTCCAGGGGCAATCAGCCCCAGCATTTT. It yields the protein CAISDSRGNQPQHF.

This rearrangement joins TRBV19 to TRBJ1-6; D not certain. Per germline, CDR1 LNHDA and CDR2 SQIVND (reference sequence). This CDR3 is built from 11 residues. The V end lost 6 bases, the J end lost 5 bases, and 2 bases lay between the germline ends. Here the CDR3 DNA reads TGTGCCAGTAGCCATAATTCACCCCTCCACTTT. Amino acids: CASSHNSPLHF.

This clonotype was picked up many times. V gene TRBV20-1 combines with J gene TRBJ2-3, with D tentatively TRBD2 (6 bases). This CDR3 has 14 amino acids. CDR1 is DFQATT, CDR2 SNEGSKA, per germline (reference sequence). CDR3 region: CSALGGSTADTQYF. The DNA of the CDR3 is TGCAGCGCCCTTGGGGGGAGTACGGCAGATACGCAGTATTTT.

This clonotype was seen many times. The rearrangement uses TRBV20-1 and TRBJ2-7, with 9 bases fitting TRBD2. The germline V gene encodes CDR1 DFQATT and CDR2 SNEGSKA (reference sequence). This CDR3 region has 14 residues. J lost 7 bases, V lost 0 bases, and 7 bases had no gene match. The CDR3 loop is CSARDVQRGVEQYF. The CDR3 bases are TGCAGTGCTAGAGATGTCCAGCGGGGGGTTGAGCAGTACTTC.

This clonotype was detected only a few times. The CDR3 does not end in the conserved phenylalanine or tryptophan, so this is likely a read error. The chain is built from TRBV4-1 and TRBJ2-1, with 7 bases identical to TRBD2. The CDR3 contains 14 residues. Germline values: CDR1 MGHRA, CDR2 YSYEKL. V dropped 1 base and J dropped 9; count of bases not matched to a gene: 6. CDR3 in DNA: TGCGCCAGCAGCCAAGTATCGGGAGGTGGTGAGCAGTTCCTC. It translates to CASSQVSGGGEQFL.

This clonotype was recorded only once. The chain employs TRBV12-3 or TRBV12-4 and TRBJ2-3; D gene unclear. With 6 bases removed from V and 1 base from J, the gap between germline ends came to 20 bases. This CDR3 has 17 amino acids. Written as DNA, the CDR3 is TGTGCCAGCAGACCAGAGCCCTTACGGTCTGGCACAGATACGCAGTATTTT. This codes for CASRPEPLRSGTDTQYF.

This clonotype was observed a few times. The chain has TRBV6-4 and TRBJ2-1, with 10 positions matching TRBD1. This CDR3 has 13 residues. Germline V CDR1 and CDR2: MRHNA, SNTAGT. The V and J ends lost 2 bases and 8 bases, in that order; junction bases with no gene match: 0. This CDR3 reads CASSDGTGDEQFF. The DNA for the CDR3 is TGTGCCAGCAGTGACGGGACAGGGGATGAGCAGTTCTTC.

There are many counts of this clonotype. Sequence at one end of the junction differs from germline and may be a read error. The rearrangement links TRBV20-1 to TRBJ2-7; the match to TRBD2 covers 7 bases. The CDR3 is 14 amino acids. Germline-derived CDR1 and CDR2 are DFQATT and SNEGSKA (reference sequence). Here the CDR3 reads CSARGLAADYEQYF. The CDR3 DNA reads TGCAGTGCGAGAGGGCTAGCGGCGGACTACGAGCAGTACTTC.

The rearrangement links TRBV5-8 to TRBJ2-3; no clear D. Trimming shortened V by 4 bases and J by 1 base, and 10 bases separated the two germline ends. The CDR3 extends over 14 amino acids. Germline CDR1 and CDR2: SGHTS and YDEGEE. CDR3 DNA sequence: TGTGCCAGCAGCCCCACCCCCGGCACAGATACGCAGTATTTT. Amino acid sequence: CASSPTPGTDTQYF. Full variable domain (missing parts from reference TRBV5-8 and TRBJ2-3): EAGVTQSPTHLIKTRGQQATLRCSPISGHTSVYWYQQALGLGLQFLLWYDEGEERNRGNFPPRFSGRQFPNYSSELNVNALELEDSALYLCASSPTPGTDTQYFGPGTRLTVL.

This clonotype was recorded many times. The DNA is omitted, as the CDR3 cannot be located on it reliably, and the CDR3 follows TCRdb's listing. The chain combines TRBV6-5 with TRBJ1-2. With termini counted, the CDR3 has 15 amino acids. The V gene's germline CDR1 is MNHEY and CDR2 SVGAGI. The CDR3 is CASSILGAANYGYTF.

The chain carries TRBV30 and TRBJ1-3, with a tentative D call TRBD1 (5 bases). The CDR3 consists of 15 residues. V lost 3 bases and J lost 0, with 12 bases in between. Germline-derived CDR1 and CDR2 are GTSNPN and SVGIG (reference sequence). CDR3 nucleotide sequence: TGTGCCTGGAGGGTCGACAGTAACTCTGGAAACACCATATATTTT. This encodes CAWRVDSNSGNTIYF.

This clonotype was counted many times. The V call is TRBV6-4, the J call TRBJ1-1; unclear D gene. V was clipped by 2 bases and J by 2 bases, with 6 bases between them. The CDR3 runs 13 residues. Germline CDR1 and CDR2: MRHNA and SNTAGT. This chain's CDR3 is CASSDRENTEAFF. The DNA of the CDR3 is TGTGCCAGCAGTGACCGGGAAAACACTGAAGCTTTCTTT.

This clonotype was recorded once. The gene calls are TRBV7-3 and TRBJ1-1; unclear D gene. The germline V gene encodes CDR1 SGHTA and CDR2 FQGTGA. CDR3 size: 12 residues. V dropped 4 bases and J dropped 8 bases, with 11 bases sitting between them. The DNA for the CDR3 is TGTGCCAGCAGCTCCCTAGGAGGCGAAGCTTTCTTT. This gives the protein CASSSLGGEAFF.

In its sample, this clonotype was seen once. The chain's CDR3 is CSARSQGMGTEAFF. CDR3 DNA sequence: TGCAGTGCTCGATCACAGGGGATGGGCACTGAAGCTTTCTTT. The chain has TRBV20-1 and TRBJ1-1; 7 positions agree with TRBD1. Per germline, CDR1 DFQATT and CDR2 SNEGSKA (reference sequence). J was trimmed by 4 bases and V by 5 bases; bases with no gene match: 10. The CDR3 sequence is 14 residues long.

The chain uses TRBV11-1 and TRBJ2-1; tentatively, D is TRBD1 or TRBD2 (6 bases each). Germline V gene sequence: CDR1 SGHAT, CDR2 FQDESV (reference sequence). This CDR3 spans 14 amino acids. V was cut by 4 bases and J by 7 bases, with 14 bases left in between. The CDR3 DNA is TGTGCCAGCAGCTACTCCGGGGGCTTTAATGAGCAGTTCTTC. Residues: CASSYSGGFNEQFF.

This clonotype was picked up many times. The CDR3 here is CASSDSYMNTEAFF. DNA of the CDR3: TGTGCCAGCAGCGACAGCTACATGAACACTGAAGCTTTCTTT. The chain uses TRBV7-9 and TRBJ1-1; D might be TRBD1 (5 bases). The V gene lost 5 bases and the J gene lost 0 bases, with 10 bases spanning the gap. The V gene's germline CDR1 is SEHNR and CDR2 FQNEAQ (reference sequence). CDR3 length equals 14 residues.

This clonotype appeared many times. This chain connects TRBV7-2 to TRBJ1-1; D is ambiguous. CDR1 is SGHTA, CDR2 FQGNSA, per germline. Deletions cut 2 bases from V and 6 bases from J, with 10 bases between. The CDR3 length is 13 residues. The CDR3 DNA reads as TGTGCCAGCAGCTTACAAGTTATCTCTGAAGCTTTCTTT. It yields the protein CASSLQVISEAFF.

Remarks on this clonotype: Germline and junction disagree at one end, which may indicate a read error. J is TRBJ2-3 and V is TRBV6-4; 7 nucleotides line up with TRBD1. The CDR3 spans 13 residues. Germline assignment: CDR1 MRHNA and CDR2 SNTAGT. CDR3: CANSGTETDTQYF. For the CDR3, the DNA is TGTGCCAACAGTGGGACAGAGACAGATACGCAGTATTTT.

This clonotype was detected many times. This chain uses TRBV5-8 with TRBJ2-3, with a tentative D call TRBD2 (6 bases). This CDR3 is 15 amino acids long. V was clipped by 4 bases and J by 4 bases, with 16 bases between them. From germline, CDR1 is SGHTS and CDR2 YDEGEE. In DNA, the CDR3 is TGTGCCAGCAGCGCGGGACCGAACTCCCCAGATACGCAGTATTTT. Amino acids: CASSAGPNSPDTQYF.

V usage is TRBV19 and J usage is TRBJ2-7; D remains unclear. Germline loops: CDR1 LNHDA, CDR2 SQIVND (reference sequence). CDR3 length equals 13 residues. Trimming left V 3 bases short and J 3 bases short, with 9 bases between. The CDR3, as DNA: TGTGCCAGTAGTATGTGGCCGAGCTACGAGCAGTACTTC. Translation: CASSMWPSYEQYF.

With regard to this clonotype: The junction differs from germline at one of its ends, possibly a read error. The rearrangement joins TRBV19 to TRBJ2-1; possibly TRBD1 for D (5 bases). The CDR3 spans 12 residues. Germline V lookup: CDR1 LNHDA, CDR2 SQIVND (reference sequence). The CDR3 loop is CASSIGDSPSSF. The CDR3 nucleotides are TGTGCCAGTAGTATTGGAGACAGCCCCTCTTCCTTC.

The chain combines TRBV9 with TRBJ1-6; D unresolved. Germline-derived CDR1 and CDR2 are SGDLS and YYNGEE. With 3 bases removed from V and 6 bases from J, the gap between germline ends came to 10 bases. The CDR3 is made up of 14 amino acids. CDR3 coding DNA: TGTGCCAGCAGCGAGACACATTCTAATTCACCCCTCCACTTT. Residues: CASSETHSNSPLHF.

Of note for this clonotype: Sequence at one end of the junction differs from germline and may be a read error. J is TRBJ1-1 and V is TRBV15; TRBD1 agrees at 10 bases. The germline gives CDR1 LNHNV, CDR2 YYDKDF (reference sequence). This CDR3 has 18 residues. CDR3 sequence: CATSSPGDRGFMNTEAFF. The CDR3 DNA reads TGTGCTACCAGCAGCCCCGGGGACAGGGGTTTTATGAACACTGAAGCTTTCTTT.

Details on this clonotype: Because it lacks the conserved phenylalanine or tryptophan at the end, this CDR3 is likely a read error. The J gene is TRBJ2-5, the V gene TRBV7-2; 7 bases align to TRBD1. The germline CDR1 and CDR2 sequences are SGHTA and FQGNSA. The CDR3 is 16 amino acids. The J segment lost 0 bases and the V segment lost 5 bases, leaving 9 bases of the junction unmatched. As DNA, the CDR3 is TGTGCCAGCAGCCATCCATCCGGACAGGACCAAGAGACCCAGTACTCC. It translates to CASSHPSGQDQETQYS.

The CDR3 bases are TGTGCCAGCAGTTCCGCGGCGGCACCCCTCCACTTT. Residues: CASSSAAAPLHF. The chain joins TRBV25-1 to TRBJ1-6; D call uncertain. Trimming left V 5 bases short and J 11 bases short, with 10 bases between. The germline V gene has CDR1 MGHDK and CDR2 SYGVNS. CDR3 length equals 12 residues.

The table lists this clonotype with many counts. The chain is built from TRBV15 and TRBJ2-7; TRBD1 matches 8 bases. The V segment lost 0 bases and the J segment 2 bases; nucleotides outside the gene matches: 15. Germline V CDR1 and CDR2: LNHNV, YYDKDF (reference sequence). The CDR3 has 19 residues. The chain's CDR3 is CATSRDQKDRDFFPYEQYF. The CDR3 nucleotides read TGTGCCACCAGCAGAGATCAGAAGGACAGGGATTTTTTTCCCTACGAGCAGTACTTC.

As to this clonotype: A single base separates this from a much larger clone, so it may be a read error. V gene TRBV29-1 combines with J gene TRBJ1-1; D is perhaps TRBD1 (5 bases). Per the germline V gene, CDR1 is SQVTM and CDR2 is ANQGSEA. This CDR3 comprises 10 residues. CDR3 region: CSVVDTEALF. The CDR3 DNA sequence: TGCAGCGTTGTGGACACTGAAGCTCTCTTT.

A remark on this clonotype: It may be a read error: a sequence one base away is much more abundant. The chain recombines TRBV4-3 with TRBJ2-5, with D perhaps matching TRBD2 (6 bases). The V gene's germline CDR1 is LGHNA and CDR2 YSLEER. This CDR3 contains 15 residues. In DNA form, the CDR3 reads TGCGCCAGCAGCCAAGATACGGGGGTCGCAGAGGCCCAGTACTTC. Its translation: CASSQDTGVAEAQYF.

This clonotype came up many times. The chain joins TRBV7-8 to TRBJ1-1, with 7 bases aligning to TRBD1. The CDR3 extends over 15 amino acids. Per the germline V gene, CDR1 is SGHVS and CDR2 is FQNEAQ. The V and J ends lost 1 base and 5 bases, in that order; junction bases with no gene match: 7. DNA of the CDR3: TGTGCCAGCAGCTTAGTAGAGGGGGCAGATACTGAAGCTTTCTTT. This sequence encodes CASSLVEGADTEAFF.

Comment on this clonotype: The junction departs from the called germline gene at one end, perhaps through a read error. The chain recombines TRBV25-1 with TRBJ1-2; D might be TRBD1 (6 bases). The CDR3 has 15 amino acids. Per germline, CDR1 MGHDK and CDR2 SYGVNS. CDR3 protein: CAWSEGRGVLYAYTF. The DNA for the CDR3 is TGTGCCTGGAGTGAGGGCAGGGGCGTTCTCTATGCCTACACCTTC.

This chain connects TRBV7-2 to TRBJ2-5; no clear D. V lost 2 bases and J 1 base, leaving 8 bases between the germline ends. Germline V gene lookup returns CDR1 SGHTA and CDR2 FQGNSA. There are 14 residues in the CDR3. Here the CDR3 reads CASSLLGRQETQYF. The CDR3 DNA is TGTGCCAGCAGCTTATTAGGCCGCCAAGAGACCCAGTACTTC.

The CDR3 protein is CASSLVGTPAGDAIDTQYF. Written as DNA, the CDR3 is TGTGCCAGCAGCTTAGTCGGAACCCCAGCGGGGGATGCAATAGATACGCAGTATTTT. The chain employs TRBV7-2 and TRBJ2-3; 8 bases match TRBD2. V was clipped by 1 base and J by 5 bases; unmatched bases: 17. This CDR3 has 19 residues. Germline CDR1 is SGHTA and CDR2 is FQGNSA. Variable domain in full (rest from reference TRBV7-2 and TRBJ2-3): GAGVSQSPSNKVTEKGKDVELRCDPISGHTALYWYRQSLGQGLEFLIYFQGNSAPDKSGLPSDRFSAERTGGSVSTLTIQRTQQEDSAVYLCASSLVGTPAGDAIDTQYFGPGTRLTVL.